This T cell receptor (beta chain) was sequenced for a study of early T cells in non-severe SARS-CoV-2 infection. Across the study: Bulk RNA taken from unsorted whole blood was sequenced, leaving chains unpaired.

This clonotype was detected a few times. Its antigen is undetermined. Germline CDR1 and CDR2: SQVTM and ANQGSEA. This CDR3 contains 13 residues. V gave up 2 bases and J gave up 7 bases, with 15 bases separating them. Study conclusions and caveats: Missing private and CD4 specificities, VDJdb matching favored anti-spike CD8 responses.

Individual cDNA molecules each received unique molecular identifiers attached to them. One entry per CDR3 protein results from TCRdb running MiXCR on the 5' RACE reads. The sample lists some 53,000 distinct CDR3 sequences; approximately 8% were seen once. The receptor was derived from an adult who was a healthcare worker with PCR-confirmed SARS-CoV-2 infection or an uninfected control (not recorded which). This chain joins TRBV29-1 and TRBJ2-7; D unclear. The sequenced sample consisted of whole blood. This CDR3 reads CSVEIWSGWEQYF. In nucleotides, the CDR3 is TGCAGCGTTGAAATTTGGTCCGGATGGGAGCAGTACTTC.